This is a list of T cell receptor beta chains from one sample in a study of shared clonotypes between healthy human individuals. Profiled with immunoSEQ multiplex PCR; TCRdb holds only in-frame clones, not every one. The sample carries nearly 2 million clones, less than 95% recorded once. Sequenced sample: naive CD8+ T cells sorted from blood. These receptors all come from a man between 18 and 29 years old in good health. The CDR3 runs from the conserved cysteine through the conserved F or W. D genes are given only for firm matches. Some rows mark clone size as missing; the rest say once, few, many or name a class of expanded clone.

J gene | clone size | V gene | D gene | CDR3 DNA | CDR3 protein
TRBJ2-3 | . | TRBV28 | . | TGTGCCAGCAGTCCTCTTGGTGTGTCCTCAGCCGATACGCAGTATTTT | CASSPLGVSSADTQYF
TRBJ2-2 | . | TRBV11-3 | . | TGTGCCAGCAGCCCAAACTACTTACTCGGGGAGCTGTTTTTT | CASSPNYLLGELFF
TRBJ1-1 | . | TRBV4-1 | . | TGCGCCAGCAGCCAAGAGGTAGAATGGGAAGCTTTCTTT | CASSQEVEWEAFF
TRBJ2-7 | . | TRBV27 | . | TGTGCCAGCAGTTTAGAAGGGCCCTACGAGCAGTACTTC | CASSLEGPYEQYF
TRBJ1-1 | . | TRBV9 | . | TGTGCCAGCAGACCCTGGGACACTGAAGCTTTCTTT | CASRPWDTEAFF
TRBJ2-7 | . | TRBV11-2 | TRBD1 | TGTGCCAGCAGCCCCCGGGACAGGAACTACGAGCAGTACTTC | CASSPRDRNYEQYF
TRBJ1-6 | . | TRBV6-7 | TRBD1 | TGTGCCAGCCGGGTTACAGGGGGCTTGTCCTATAATTCACCCCTCCACTTT | CASRVTGGLSYNSPLHF
TRBJ1-5 | . | TRBV7-3 | TRBD1 | TGTGCCAGCAGACTTCCGGGACAGGGGCGAATCAATCAGCCCCAGCATTTT | CASRLPGQGRINQPQHF
TRBJ1-2 | . | TRBV11-2 | . | TGTGCCAGCAGGTCGACAGGTGATAACTATGGCTACACCTTC | CASRSTGDNYGYTF
TRBJ2-2 | once | TRBV29-1 | TRBD1 | TGCAGCGTTGGGGACAGGGGGTCGAACACCGGGGAGCTGTTTTTT | CSVGDRGSNTGELFF
TRBJ2-2 | . | TRBV29-1 | . | TGCAGCGTTGCGGGGGCCACCGGGGAGCTGTTTTTT | CSVAGATGELFF
TRBJ1-5 | . | TRBV28 | . | TGTGCCAGCAGTCCCTTTGGGGCGGGGCTTCAGCCCCAGCATTTT | CASSPFGAGLQPQHF
TRBJ2-3 | . | TRBV11-3 | TRBD2 | TGTGCCAGCAGCTTAGGGCGGGAGGTAACAGATACGCAGTATTTT | CASSLGREVTDTQYF
TRBJ2-7 | . | TRBV11-2 | . | TGTGCCAGCAGCTTAGTCCCTGGGCGCGAGCAGTACTTC | CASSLVPGREQYF
TRBJ2-3 | . | TRBV7-6 | TRBD1 | TGTGCCAGCAGCTTAGCAACGTCAGGGGGAGATACGCAGTATTTT | CASSLATSGGDTQYF
TRBJ1-1 | . | TRBV2 | . | TGTGCCGAAACGGGGGACAAAATGAACACTGAAGCTTTCTTT | CAETGDKMNTEAFF
TRBJ2-7 | . | TRBV7-9 | TRBD1 | TGTGCCAGCAGCGCGGACAGGGTCTCCTACGAGCAGTACTTC | CASSADRVSYEQYF
TRBJ2-1 | . | TRBV5-6 | . | TGTGCCAGCAGCTCGCAGGCCTCGGGGTATTACAATGAGCAGTTCTTC | CASSSQASGYYNEQFF
TRBJ2-3 | . | TRBV13 | . | TGTGCCAGCAGCTTAGGGGACACTAGCACAGATACGCAGTATTTT | CASSLGDTSTDTQYF
TRBJ1-2 | . | TRBV2 | . | TGTGCCAGCAGTGAATATGGGGAAAAGGCCTATGGCTACACCTTC | CASSEYGEKAYGYTF
TRBJ1-6 | . | TRBV5-6 | . | TGTGCCAGCAGCTGGGGCACTTATTCACCCCTCCACTTT | CASSWGTYSPLHF
TRBJ2-2 | . | TRBV5-1 | . | TGCGCCAGCAGCTGGCCCGGGACGGAAAACACCGGGGAGCTGTTTTTT | CASSWPGTENTGELFF
TRBJ2-7 | . | TRBV4-1 | TRBD1 | TGCGCCAGCAGCCAAGTAGACAGGGACTACGAGCAGTACTTC | CASSQVDRDYEQYF
TRBJ2-7 | . | TRBV5-6 | . | TGTGCCAGCAGCCTAGGTGGATCAGGTTCCTACGAGCAGTACTTC | CASSLGGSGSYEQYF
TRBJ2-7 | . | TRBV7-6 | . | TGTGCCAGCAGCTTAGGGGCGGCAGGCGGCTACGAGCAGTACTTC | CASSLGAAGGYEQYF
TRBJ2-5 | once | TRBV6-5 | . | TGTGCCAGCAGTAACCCCGGACAGCAAGAGACCCAGTACTTC | CASSNPGQQETQYF
TRBJ2-5 | . | TRBV29-1 | TRBD2 | TGCAGCGCCGGGGGGACCAGGTACCAAGAGACCCAGTACTTC | CSAGGTRYQETQYF
TRBJ2-7 | . | TRBV28 | . | TGTGCCAGCGGGCCCGCCTACGAGCAGTACTTC | CASGPAYEQYF
TRBJ2-5 | . | TRBV28 | . | TGTGCCAGCAGTTTGCGCAGGGCAGAGACCCAGTACTTC | CASSLRRAETQYF
TRBJ2-1 | . | TRBV4-3 | . | TGCGCCAGCAGCCAAGTTGGCCTCGCATCCTACAATGAGCAGTTCTTC | CASSQVGLASYNEQFF
TRBJ2-2 | . | TRBV11-2 | . | TGTGCCAGCAGCTTAGACCCCTGGAGGGAGGAGAACACCGGGGAGCTGTTTTTT | CASSLDPWREENTGELFF
TRBJ2-7 | . | TRBV28 | . | TGTGCCAGCAGTTTCGCGGGGGAGCAGTACTTC | CASSFAGEQYF
TRBJ2-6 | . | TRBV7-9 | TRBD2 | TGTGCCAGCACCCATCCTCGGGGGGTGGCCAACGTCCTGACTTTC | CASTHPRGVANVLTF
TRBJ1-4 | . | TRBV2 | . | TGTGCCAGCACGACAACAATACCAGACAGCCTGGGTGAAAAACTGTTTTTT | CASTTTIPDSLGEKLFF
TRBJ2-3 | . | TRBV19 | . | TGTGCCAGATTCCGGGGTGGCACAGATACGCAGTATTTT | CARFRGGTDTQYF
TRBJ1-2 | . | TRBV5-4 | . | TGTGCCAGCAGCTTTGGGGGGGCTAATGGCTACACCTTC | CASSFGGANGYTF
TRBJ1-6 | . | TRBV27 | . | TGTGCCACCAGGCCCGGGACGACCACATCACCCCTCCACTTT | CATRPGTTTSPLHF